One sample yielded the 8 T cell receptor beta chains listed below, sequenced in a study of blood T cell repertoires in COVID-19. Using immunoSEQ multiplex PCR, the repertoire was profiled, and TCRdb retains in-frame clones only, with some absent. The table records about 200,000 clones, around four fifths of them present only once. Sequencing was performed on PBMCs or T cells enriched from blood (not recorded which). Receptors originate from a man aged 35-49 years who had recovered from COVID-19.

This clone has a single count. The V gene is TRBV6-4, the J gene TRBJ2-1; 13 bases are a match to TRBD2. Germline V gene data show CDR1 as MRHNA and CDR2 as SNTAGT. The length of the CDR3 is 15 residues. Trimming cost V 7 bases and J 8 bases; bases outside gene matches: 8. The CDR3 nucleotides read TGTGCCAGCATCACCGGGACTAGCGGGATAGATGAGCAGTTCTTC. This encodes CASITGTSGIDEQFF.

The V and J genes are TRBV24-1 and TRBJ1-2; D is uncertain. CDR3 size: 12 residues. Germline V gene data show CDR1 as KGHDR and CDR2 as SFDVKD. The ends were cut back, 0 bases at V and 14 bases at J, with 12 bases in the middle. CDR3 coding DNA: TGTGCCACCAGTGATTTGGACACCCCCCTAACCTTC. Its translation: CATSDLDTPLTF.

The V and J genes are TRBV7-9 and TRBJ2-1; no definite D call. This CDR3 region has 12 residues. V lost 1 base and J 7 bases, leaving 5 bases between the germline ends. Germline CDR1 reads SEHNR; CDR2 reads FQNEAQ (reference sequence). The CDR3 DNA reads TGTGCCAGCAGCTTAGTAGCAAATGAGCAGTTCTTC. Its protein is CASSLVANEQFF.

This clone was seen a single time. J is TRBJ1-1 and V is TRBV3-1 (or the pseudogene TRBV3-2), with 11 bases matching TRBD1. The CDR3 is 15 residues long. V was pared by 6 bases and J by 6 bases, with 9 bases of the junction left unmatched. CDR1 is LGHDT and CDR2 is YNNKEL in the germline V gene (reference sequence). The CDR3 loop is CASRDRGRGSSEAFF. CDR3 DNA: TGTGCCAGCAGGGACAGGGGGCGCGGGAGCTCTGAAGCTTTCTTT.

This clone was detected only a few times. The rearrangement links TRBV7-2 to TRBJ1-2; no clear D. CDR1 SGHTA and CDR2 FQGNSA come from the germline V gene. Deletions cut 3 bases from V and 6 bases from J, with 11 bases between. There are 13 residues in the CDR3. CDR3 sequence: CASSFPGMDGYTF. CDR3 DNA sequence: TGTGCCAGCAGCTTCCCGGGGATGGATGGCTACACCTTC.

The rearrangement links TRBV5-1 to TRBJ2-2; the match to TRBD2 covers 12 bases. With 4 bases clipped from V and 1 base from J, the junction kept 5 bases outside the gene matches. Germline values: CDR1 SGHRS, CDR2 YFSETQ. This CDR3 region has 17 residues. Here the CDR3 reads CASSPGLAGWNTGELFF. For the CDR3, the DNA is TGCGCCAGCAGCCCGGGACTAGCGGGCTGGAACACCGGGGAGCTGTTTTTT. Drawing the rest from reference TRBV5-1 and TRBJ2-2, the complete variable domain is KAGVTQTPRYLIKTRGQQVTLSCSPISGHRSVSWYQQTPGQGLQFLFEYFSETQRNKGNFPGRFSGRQFSNSRSEMNVSTLELGDSALYLCASSPGLAGWNTGELFFGEGSRLTVL.

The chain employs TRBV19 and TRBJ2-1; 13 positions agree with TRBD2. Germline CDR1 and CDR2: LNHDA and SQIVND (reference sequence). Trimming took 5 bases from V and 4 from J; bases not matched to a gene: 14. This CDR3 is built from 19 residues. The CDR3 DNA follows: TGTGCCAGTAGTGGGGACAGGGGACTAGCGGGAACGATTTACAATGAGCAGTTCTTC. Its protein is CASSGDRGLAGTIYNEQFF. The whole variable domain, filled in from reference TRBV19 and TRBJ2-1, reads DGGITQSPKYLFRKEGQNVTLSCEQNLNHDAMYWYRQDPGQGLRLIYYSQIVNDFQKGDIAEGYSVSREKKESFPLTVTSAQKNPTAFYLCASSGDRGLAGTIYNEQFFGPGTRLTVL.

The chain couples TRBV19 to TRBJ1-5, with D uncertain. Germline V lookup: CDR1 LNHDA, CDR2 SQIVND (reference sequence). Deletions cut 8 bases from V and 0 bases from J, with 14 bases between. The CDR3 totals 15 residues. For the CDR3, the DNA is TGTGCCAGTTCCCACGGACTTAATAGCAATCAGCCCCAGCATTTT. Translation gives CASSHGLNSNQPQHF.